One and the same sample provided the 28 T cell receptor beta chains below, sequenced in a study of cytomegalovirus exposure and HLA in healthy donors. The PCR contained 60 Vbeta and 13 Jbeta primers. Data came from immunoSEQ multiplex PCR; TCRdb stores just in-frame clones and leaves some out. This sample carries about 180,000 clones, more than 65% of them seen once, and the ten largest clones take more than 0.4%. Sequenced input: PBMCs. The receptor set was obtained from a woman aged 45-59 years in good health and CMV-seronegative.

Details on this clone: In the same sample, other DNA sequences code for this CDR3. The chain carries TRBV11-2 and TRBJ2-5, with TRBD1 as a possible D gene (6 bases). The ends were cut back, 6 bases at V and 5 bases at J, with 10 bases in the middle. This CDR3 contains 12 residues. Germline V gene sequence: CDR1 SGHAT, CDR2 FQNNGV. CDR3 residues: CASRQGRETQYF. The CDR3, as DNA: TGTGCCAGCAGGCAGGGGCGGGAGACCCAGTACTTC. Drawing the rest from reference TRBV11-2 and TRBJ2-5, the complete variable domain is EAGVAQSPRYKIIEKRQSVAFWCNPISGHATLYWYQQILGQGPKLLIQFQNNGVVDDSQLPKDRFSAERLKGVDSTLKIQPAKLEDSAVYLCASRQGRETQYFGPGTRLLVL.

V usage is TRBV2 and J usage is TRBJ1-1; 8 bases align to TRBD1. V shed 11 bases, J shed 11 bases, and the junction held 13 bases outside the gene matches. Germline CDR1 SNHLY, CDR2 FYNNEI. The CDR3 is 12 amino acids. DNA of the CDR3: TGTGCCTGGCGGGGACAGGCCTCTGGGGCTTTCTTT. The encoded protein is CAWRGQASGAFF.

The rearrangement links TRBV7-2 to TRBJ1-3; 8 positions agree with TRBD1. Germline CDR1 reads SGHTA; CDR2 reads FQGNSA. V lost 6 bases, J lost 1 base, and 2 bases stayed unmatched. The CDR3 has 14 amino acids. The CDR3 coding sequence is TGTGCCAGCAGTGACAGGGGTTCTGGAAACACCATATATTTT. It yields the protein CASSDRGSGNTIYF.

The CDR3 nucleotides are TGCGCCAGCAGGGCGGGAACAGGGGGGCCAGACGAGCAGTACTTC. Translated: CASRAGTGGPDEQYF. The rearrangement joins TRBV10-1 to TRBJ2-5; TRBD1 matches at 8 bases. TRBJ2-7 explains the end of the DNA better; the J call may be wrong. Germline lookup yields CDR1 WNHNN and CDR2 SYGVQD (reference sequence). The CDR3 is made up of 15 amino acids.

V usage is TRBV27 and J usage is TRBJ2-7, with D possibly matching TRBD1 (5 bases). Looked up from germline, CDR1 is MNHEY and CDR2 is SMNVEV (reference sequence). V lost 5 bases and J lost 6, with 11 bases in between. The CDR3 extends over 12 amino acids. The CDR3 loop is CASSPQGGEQYF. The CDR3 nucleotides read TGTGCCAGCAGTCCCCAGGGCGGCGAGCAGTACTTC.

CDR3 protein: CAWTPPSGSYEQYF. The CDR3 DNA reads TGTGCCTGGACTCCGCCTAGCGGGAGCTACGAGCAGTACTTC. The chain employs TRBV30 and TRBJ2-7, with 10 bases matching TRBD2. V lost 4 bases, J lost 3 bases, and 6 bases stayed unmatched. The CDR3 extends over 14 amino acids. Germline assignment: CDR1 GTSNPN and CDR2 SVGIG (reference sequence). Using reference TRBV30 and TRBJ2-7 for the parts outside the CDR3, the full variable domain is SQTIHQWPATLVQPVGSPLSLECTVEGTSNPNLYWYRQAAGRGLQLLFYSVGIGQISSEVPQNLSASRPQDRQFILSSKKLLLSDSGFYLCAWTPPSGSYEQYFGPGTRLTVT.

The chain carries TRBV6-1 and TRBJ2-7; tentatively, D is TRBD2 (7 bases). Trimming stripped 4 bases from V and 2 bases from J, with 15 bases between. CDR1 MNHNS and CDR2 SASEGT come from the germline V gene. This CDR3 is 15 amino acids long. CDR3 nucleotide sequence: TGTGCCAGCAGTGTTGGAGGGGGAGGGCCCTACGAGCAGTACTTC. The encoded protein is CASSVGGGGPYEQYF.

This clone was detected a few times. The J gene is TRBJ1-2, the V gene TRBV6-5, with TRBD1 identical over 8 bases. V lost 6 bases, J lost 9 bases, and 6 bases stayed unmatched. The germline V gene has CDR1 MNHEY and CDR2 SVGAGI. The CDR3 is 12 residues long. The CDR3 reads CASRNDRGSYTF. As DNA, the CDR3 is TGTGCCAGCAGAAACGACAGGGGTAGCTACACCTTC.

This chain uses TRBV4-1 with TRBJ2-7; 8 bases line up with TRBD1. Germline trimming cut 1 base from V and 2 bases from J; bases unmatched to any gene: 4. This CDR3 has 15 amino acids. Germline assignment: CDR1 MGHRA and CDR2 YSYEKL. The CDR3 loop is CASSQGDRLAYEQYF. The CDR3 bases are TGCGCCAGCAGCCAAGGGGACAGGCTAGCCTACGAGCAGTACTTC.

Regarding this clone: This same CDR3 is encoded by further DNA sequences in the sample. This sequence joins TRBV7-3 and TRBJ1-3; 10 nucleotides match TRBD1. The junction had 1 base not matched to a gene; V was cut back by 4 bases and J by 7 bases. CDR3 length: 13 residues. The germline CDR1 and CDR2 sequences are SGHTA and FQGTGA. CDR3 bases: TGTGCCAGCAGCTCGGGACAGGGGAACACCATATATTTT. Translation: CASSSGQGNTIYF.

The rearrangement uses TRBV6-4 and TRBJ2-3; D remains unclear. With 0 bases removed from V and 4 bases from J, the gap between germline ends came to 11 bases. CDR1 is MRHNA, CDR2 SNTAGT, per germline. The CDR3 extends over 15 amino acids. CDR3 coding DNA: TGTGCCAGCAGTGACTCAGCGTCCTTAGCAGATACGCAGTATTTT. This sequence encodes CASSDSASLADTQYF.

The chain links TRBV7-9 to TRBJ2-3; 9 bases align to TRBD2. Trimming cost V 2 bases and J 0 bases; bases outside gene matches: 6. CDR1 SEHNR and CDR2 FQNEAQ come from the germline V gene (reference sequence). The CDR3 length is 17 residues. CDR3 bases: TGTGCCAGCAGCTTAACGGGGACTAGCTGGAGCACAGATACGCAGTATTTT. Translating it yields CASSLTGTSWSTDTQYF.

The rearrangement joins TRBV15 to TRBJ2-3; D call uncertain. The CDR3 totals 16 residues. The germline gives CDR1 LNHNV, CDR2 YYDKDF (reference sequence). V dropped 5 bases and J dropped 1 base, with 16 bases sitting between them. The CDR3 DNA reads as TGTGCCACCAGCCCAAGAGCTCGTTTTGGCACAGATACGCAGTATTTT. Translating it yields CATSPRARFGTDTQYF.

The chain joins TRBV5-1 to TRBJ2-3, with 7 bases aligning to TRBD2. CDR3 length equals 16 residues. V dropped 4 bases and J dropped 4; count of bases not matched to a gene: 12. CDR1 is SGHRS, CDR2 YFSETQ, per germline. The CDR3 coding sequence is TGCGCCAGCAGCCCCCCGGGACTAACATCGGCAGATACGCAGTATTTT. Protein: CASSPPGLTSADTQYF.

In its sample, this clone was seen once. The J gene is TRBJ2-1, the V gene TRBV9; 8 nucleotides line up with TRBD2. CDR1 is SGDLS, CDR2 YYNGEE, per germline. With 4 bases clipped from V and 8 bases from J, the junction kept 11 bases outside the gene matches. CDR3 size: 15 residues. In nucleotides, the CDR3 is TGTGCCAGCAGCCCGCAGTACGGGGGGGGAGATGAGCAGTTCTTC. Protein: CASSPQYGGGDEQFF.

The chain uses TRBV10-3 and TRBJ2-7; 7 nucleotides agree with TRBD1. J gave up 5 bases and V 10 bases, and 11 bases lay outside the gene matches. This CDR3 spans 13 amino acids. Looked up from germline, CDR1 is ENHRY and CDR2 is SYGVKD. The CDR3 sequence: CATLRTGANEQYF. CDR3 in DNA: TGTGCCACACTCCGGACAGGTGCTAACGAGCAGTACTTC.

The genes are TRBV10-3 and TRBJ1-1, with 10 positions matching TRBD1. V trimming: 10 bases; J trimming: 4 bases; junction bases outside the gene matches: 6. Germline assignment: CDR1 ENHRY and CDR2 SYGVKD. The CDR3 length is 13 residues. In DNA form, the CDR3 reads TGTGCCACCGGGGACAGGGGAATCACTGAAGCTTTCTTT. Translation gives CATGDRGITEAFF.

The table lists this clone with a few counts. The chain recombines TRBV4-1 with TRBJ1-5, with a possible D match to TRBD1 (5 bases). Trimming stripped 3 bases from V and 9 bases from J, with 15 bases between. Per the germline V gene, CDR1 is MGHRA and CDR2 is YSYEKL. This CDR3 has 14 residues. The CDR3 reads CASSQGRGRLPQHF. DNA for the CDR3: TGCGCCAGCAGCCAGGGACGGGGGAGGCTGCCCCAGCATTTT.

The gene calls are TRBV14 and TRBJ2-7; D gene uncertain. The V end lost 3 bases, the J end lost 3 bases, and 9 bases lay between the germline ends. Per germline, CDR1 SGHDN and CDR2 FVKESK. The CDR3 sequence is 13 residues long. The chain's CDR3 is CASSHRGHYEQYF. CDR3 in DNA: TGTGCCAGCAGCCACCGAGGCCACTACGAGCAGTACTTC.

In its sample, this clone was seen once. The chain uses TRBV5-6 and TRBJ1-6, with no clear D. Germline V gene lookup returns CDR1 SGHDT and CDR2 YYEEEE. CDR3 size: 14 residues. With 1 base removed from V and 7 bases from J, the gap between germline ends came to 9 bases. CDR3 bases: TGTGCCAGCAGCTTGTACGAAGCGAATTCACCCCTCCACTTT. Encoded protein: CASSLYEANSPLHF.

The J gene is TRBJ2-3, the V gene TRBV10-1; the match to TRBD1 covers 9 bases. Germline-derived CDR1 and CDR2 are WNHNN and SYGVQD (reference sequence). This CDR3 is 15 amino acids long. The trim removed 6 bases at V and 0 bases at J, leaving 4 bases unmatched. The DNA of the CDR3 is TGCGCCAGCAGGGCGGACAGGGGTAGCACAGATACGCAGTATTTT. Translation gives CASRADRGSTDTQYF.

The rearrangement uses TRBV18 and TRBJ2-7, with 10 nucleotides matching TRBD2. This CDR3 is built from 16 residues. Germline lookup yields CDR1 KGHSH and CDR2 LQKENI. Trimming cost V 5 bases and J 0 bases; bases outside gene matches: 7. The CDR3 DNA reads TGTGCCAGCTCATCAGGACTAGCGGCTTACTCCTACGAGCAGTACTTC. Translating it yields CASSSGLAAYSYEQYF.

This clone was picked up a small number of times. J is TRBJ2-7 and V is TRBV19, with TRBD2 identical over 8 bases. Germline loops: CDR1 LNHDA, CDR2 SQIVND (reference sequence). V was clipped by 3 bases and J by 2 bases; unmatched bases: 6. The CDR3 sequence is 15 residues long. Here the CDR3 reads CASSMARGGTYEQYF. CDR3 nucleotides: TGTGCCAGTAGTATGGCTCGGGGGGGCACCTACGAGCAGTACTTC.

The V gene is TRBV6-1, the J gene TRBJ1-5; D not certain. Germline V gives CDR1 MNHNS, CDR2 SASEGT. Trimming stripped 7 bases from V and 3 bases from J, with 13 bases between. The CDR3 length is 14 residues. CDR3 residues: CASTFGRNNQPQHF. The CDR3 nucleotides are TGTGCCAGCACCTTCGGGAGGAACAATCAGCCCCAGCATTTT.

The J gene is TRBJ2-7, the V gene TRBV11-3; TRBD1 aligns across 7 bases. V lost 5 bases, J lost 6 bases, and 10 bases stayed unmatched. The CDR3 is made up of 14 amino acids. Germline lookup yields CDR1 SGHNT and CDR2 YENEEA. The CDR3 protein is CASSADQTGTEQYF. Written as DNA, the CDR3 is TGTGCCAGCAGCGCGGACCAGACAGGGACCGAGCAGTACTTC.

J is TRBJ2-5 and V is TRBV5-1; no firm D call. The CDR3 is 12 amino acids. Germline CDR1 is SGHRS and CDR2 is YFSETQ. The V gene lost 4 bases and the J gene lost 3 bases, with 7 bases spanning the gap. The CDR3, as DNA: TGCGCCAGCAGCATCTTAGAAGAGACCCAGTACTTC. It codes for CASSILEETQYF.

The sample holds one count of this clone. This CDR3 is CASSGQGHEQYF. CDR3 sequence (DNA): TGTGCCAGCAGTGGTCAGGGCCACGAGCAGTACTTC. The chain is built from TRBV2 and TRBJ2-7; tentative D call: TRBD1 (5 bases). Trimming removed 4 bases from V and 5 bases from J, with 9 bases in between. This CDR3 contains 12 residues. Germline CDR1 reads SNHLY; CDR2 reads FYNNEI.

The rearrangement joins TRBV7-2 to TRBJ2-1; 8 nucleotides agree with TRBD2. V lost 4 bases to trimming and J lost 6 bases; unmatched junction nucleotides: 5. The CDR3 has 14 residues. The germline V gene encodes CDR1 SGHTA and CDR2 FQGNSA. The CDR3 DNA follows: TGTGCCAGCAGCTCGCGGGCGGGAGGCAATGAGCAGTTCTTC. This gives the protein CASSSRAGGNEQFF.